This entry features one T cell receptor beta chain sequence. The antigen is undetermined. The data originate from a study of shared clonotypes between healthy human individuals. Study-wide results and limits: Tissues were not sampled, only blood, and their repertoires likely differ.

The table came from immunoSEQ multiplex PCR; TCRdb's copy has only in-frame clones and leaves some out. The sample includes about 380,000 clones, roughly 96% seen only once; the top ten take around 0.29%. CDR3 length equals 12 residues. Germline CDR1 is SGHDT and CDR2 is YYEEEE. Trimming pared 0 bases from V and 7 bases from J, leaving 7 bases between. The sequence was collected from a man aged 25-45 years in good health. V usage is TRBV5-6 and J usage is TRBJ1-2; no firm D call. The specimen sequenced was memory CD8+ T cells sorted from blood. Subset in this sample: CD45RO+ cells pooled with CCR7-negative TemRA cells. The CDR3 nucleotides are TGTGCCAGCAGCTTGGCCGATGCTGGCTACACCTTC. It yields the protein CASSLADAGYTF.